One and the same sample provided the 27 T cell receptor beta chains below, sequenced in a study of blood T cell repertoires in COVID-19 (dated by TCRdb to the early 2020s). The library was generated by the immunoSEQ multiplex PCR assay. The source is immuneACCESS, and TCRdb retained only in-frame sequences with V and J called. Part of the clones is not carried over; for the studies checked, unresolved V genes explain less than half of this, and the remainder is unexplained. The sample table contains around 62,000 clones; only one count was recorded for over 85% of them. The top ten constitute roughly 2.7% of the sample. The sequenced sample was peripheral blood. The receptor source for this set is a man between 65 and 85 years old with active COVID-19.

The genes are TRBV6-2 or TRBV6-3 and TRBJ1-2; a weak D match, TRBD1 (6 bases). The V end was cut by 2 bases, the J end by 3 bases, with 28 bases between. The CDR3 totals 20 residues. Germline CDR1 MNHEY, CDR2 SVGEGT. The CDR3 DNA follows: TGTGCCAGCAGTTACATCCTCCCCCCCCCGACAGGATTAGGGGACTATGGCTACACCTTC. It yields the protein CASSYILPPPTGLGDYGYTF.

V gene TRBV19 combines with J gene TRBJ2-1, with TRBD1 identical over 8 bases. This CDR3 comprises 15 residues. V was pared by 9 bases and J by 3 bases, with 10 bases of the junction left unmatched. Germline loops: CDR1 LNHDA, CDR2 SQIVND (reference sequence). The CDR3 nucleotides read TGTGCCAGCGTCGGACAGGGCGGACGCTACAATGAGCAGTTCTTC. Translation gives CASVGQGGRYNEQFF.

The CDR3 DNA reads TGTGCCAGCAGCCAAGGGACTTACTCTGGAAACACCATATATTTT. This sequence encodes CASSQGTYSGNTIYF. The chain couples TRBV14 to TRBJ1-3; D gene ambiguous. The CDR3 contains 15 residues. V lost 1 base and J 0 bases, leaving 7 bases between the germline ends. CDR1 is SGHDN and CDR2 is FVKESK in the germline V gene.

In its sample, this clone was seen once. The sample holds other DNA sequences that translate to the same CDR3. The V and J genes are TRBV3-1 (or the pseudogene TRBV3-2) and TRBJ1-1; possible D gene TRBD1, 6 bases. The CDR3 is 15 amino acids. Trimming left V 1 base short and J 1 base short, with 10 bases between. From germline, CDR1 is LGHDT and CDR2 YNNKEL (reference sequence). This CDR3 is CASSQGRGSNTEAFF. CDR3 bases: TGTGCCAGCAGCCAAGGAAGGGGGTCGAACACTGAAGCTTTCTTT.

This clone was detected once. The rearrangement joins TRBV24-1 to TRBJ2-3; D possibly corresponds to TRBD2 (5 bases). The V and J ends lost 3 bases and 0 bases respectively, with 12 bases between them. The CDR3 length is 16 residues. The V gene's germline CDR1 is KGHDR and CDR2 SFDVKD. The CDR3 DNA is TGTGCCACCAGTGATAGGACGGGAAGAAGCACAGATACGCAGTATTTT. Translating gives CATSDRTGRSTDTQYF.

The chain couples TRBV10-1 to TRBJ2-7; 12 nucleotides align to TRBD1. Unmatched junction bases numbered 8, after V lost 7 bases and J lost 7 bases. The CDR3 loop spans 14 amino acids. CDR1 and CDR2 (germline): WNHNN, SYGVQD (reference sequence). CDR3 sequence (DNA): TGCGCCAGCAACGGGACAGGGGGCTCGGGGGAGCAGTACGTC. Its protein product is CASNGTGGSGEQYV.

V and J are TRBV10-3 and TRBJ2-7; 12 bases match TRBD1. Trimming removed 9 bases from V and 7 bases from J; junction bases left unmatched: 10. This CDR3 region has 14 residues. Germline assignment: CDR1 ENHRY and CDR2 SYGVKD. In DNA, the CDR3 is TGTGCCATAAAACCGGGACAGGGGGCTGAGGAGCAGTACTTC. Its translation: CAIKPGQGAEEQYF.

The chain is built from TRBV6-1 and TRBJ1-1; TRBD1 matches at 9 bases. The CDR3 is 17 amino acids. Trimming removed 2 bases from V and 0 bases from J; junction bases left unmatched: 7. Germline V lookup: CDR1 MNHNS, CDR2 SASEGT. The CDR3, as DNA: TGTGCCAGCAGTGAATACAGGACAGGGGCCTTGAACACTGAAGCTTTCTTT. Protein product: CASSEYRTGALNTEAFF.

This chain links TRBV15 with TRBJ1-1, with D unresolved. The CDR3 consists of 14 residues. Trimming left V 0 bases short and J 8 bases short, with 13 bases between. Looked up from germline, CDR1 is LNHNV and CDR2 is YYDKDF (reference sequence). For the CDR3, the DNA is TGTGCCACCAGCAGAGATGGGCAGGCTCGGGAAGCTTTCTTT. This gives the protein CATSRDGQAREAFF.

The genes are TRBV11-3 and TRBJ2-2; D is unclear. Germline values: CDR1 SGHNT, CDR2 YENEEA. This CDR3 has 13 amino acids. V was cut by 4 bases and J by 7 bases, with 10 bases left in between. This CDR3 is CASSSMMSGELFF. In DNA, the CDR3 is TGTGCCAGCAGCTCCATGATGAGCGGGGAGCTGTTTTTT.

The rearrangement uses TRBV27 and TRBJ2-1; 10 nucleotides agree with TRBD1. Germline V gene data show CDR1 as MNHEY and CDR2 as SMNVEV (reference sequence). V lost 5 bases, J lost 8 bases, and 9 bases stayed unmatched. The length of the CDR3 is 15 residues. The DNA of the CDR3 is TGTGCCAGCAGTACCCAGGGACAGGGGAAATATGAGCAGTTCTTC. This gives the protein CASSTQGQGKYEQFF.

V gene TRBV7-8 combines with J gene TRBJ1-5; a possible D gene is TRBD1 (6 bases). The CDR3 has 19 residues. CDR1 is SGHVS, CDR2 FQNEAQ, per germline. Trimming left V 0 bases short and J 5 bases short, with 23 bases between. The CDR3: CASSLAFGSAGEGDQPQHF. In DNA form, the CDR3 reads TGTGCCAGCAGCTTAGCGTTTGGGTCAGCGGGGGAGGGGGATCAGCCCCAGCATTTT.

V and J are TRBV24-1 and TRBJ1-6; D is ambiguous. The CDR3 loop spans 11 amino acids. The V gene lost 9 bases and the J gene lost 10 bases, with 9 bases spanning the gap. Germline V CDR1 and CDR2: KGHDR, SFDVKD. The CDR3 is CATQPVSPLHF. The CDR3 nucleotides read TGTGCCACCCAACCGGTATCACCCCTCCACTTT.

DNA for the CDR3: TGTGCCACCAGCAGGGGGGGAGGCATACGTAGCAATCAGCCCCAGCATTTT. Translation: CATSRGGGIRSNQPQHF. The rearrangement links TRBV15 to TRBJ1-5; the D gene is possibly TRBD1 (5 bases). The CDR3 extends over 17 amino acids. The V gene lost 3 bases and the J gene lost 0 bases, with 15 bases spanning the gap. Germline V gene lookup returns CDR1 LNHNV and CDR2 YYDKDF (reference sequence). The whole variable domain, filled in from reference TRBV15 and TRBJ1-5, reads DAMVIQNPRYQVTQFGKPVTLSCSQTLNHNVMYWYQQKSSQAPKLLFHYYDKDFNNEADTPDNFQSRRPNTSFCFLDIRSPGLGDTAMYLCATSRGGGIRSNQPQHFGDGTRLSIL.

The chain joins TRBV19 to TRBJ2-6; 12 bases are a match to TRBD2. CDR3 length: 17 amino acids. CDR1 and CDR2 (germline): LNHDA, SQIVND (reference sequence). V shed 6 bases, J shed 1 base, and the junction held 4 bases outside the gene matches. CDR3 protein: CASRTSGGSSGANVLTF. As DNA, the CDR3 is TGTGCCAGTAGGACTAGCGGGGGCAGTTCTGGGGCCAACGTCCTGACTTTC.

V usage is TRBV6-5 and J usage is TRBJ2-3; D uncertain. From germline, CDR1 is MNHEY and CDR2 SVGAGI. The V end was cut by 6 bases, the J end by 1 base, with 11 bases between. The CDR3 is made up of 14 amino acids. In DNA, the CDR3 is TGTGCCAGCAGCGCCCGTTCGGGCACAGATACGCAGTATTTT. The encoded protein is CASSARSGTDTQYF.

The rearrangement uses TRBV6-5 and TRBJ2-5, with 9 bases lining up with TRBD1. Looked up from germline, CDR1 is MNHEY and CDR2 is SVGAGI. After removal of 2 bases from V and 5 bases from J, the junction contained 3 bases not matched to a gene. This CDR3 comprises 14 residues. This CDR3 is CASSYGTGQETQYF. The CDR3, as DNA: TGTGCCAGCAGTTACGGGACAGGGCAGGAGACCCAGTACTTC.

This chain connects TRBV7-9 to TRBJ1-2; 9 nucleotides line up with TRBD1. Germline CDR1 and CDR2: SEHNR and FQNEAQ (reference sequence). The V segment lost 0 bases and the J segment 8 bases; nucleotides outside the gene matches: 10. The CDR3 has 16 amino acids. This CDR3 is CASSLAFGTGIGGYTF. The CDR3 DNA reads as TGTGCCAGCAGCTTAGCATTTGGGACAGGGATAGGCGGCTACACCTTC. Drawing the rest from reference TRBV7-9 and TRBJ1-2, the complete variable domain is DTGVSQNPRHKITKRGQNVTFRCDPISEHNRLYWYRQTLGQGPEFLTYFQNEAQLEKSRLLSDRFSAERPKGSFSTLEIQRTEQGDSAMYLCASSLAFGTGIGGYTFGSGTRLTVV.

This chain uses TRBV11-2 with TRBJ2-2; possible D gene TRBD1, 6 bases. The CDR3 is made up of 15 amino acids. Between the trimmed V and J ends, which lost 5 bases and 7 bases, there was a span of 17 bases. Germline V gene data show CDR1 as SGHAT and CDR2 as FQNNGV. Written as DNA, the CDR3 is TGTGCCAGCAGCCTTGGCCCAGGGGTTGGCGGGGAGCTGTTTTTT. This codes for CASSLGPGVGGELFF.

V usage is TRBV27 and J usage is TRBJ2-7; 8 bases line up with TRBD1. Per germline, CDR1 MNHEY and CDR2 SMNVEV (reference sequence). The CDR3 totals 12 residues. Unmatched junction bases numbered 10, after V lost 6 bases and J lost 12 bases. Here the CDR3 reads CASSPPQGAPYF. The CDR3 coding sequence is TGTGCCAGCAGCCCCCCCCAGGGGGCCCCGTACTTC.

CDR3 sequence reads: CASSPQAGLHNEQFF. The CDR3 DNA reads as TGTGCCAGCAGCCCACAAGCGGGACTCCACAATGAGCAGTTCTTC. The V call is TRBV11-3, the J call TRBJ2-1, with TRBD2 identical over 7 bases. V was clipped by 5 bases and J by 5 bases; unmatched bases: 9. Germline assignment: CDR1 SGHNT and CDR2 YENEEA. The CDR3 is 15 amino acids.

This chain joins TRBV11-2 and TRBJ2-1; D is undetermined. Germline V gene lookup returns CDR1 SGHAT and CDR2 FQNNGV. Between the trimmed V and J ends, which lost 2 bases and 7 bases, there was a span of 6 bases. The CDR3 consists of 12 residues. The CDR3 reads CASSLLFNEQFF. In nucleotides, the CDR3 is TGTGCCAGCAGCTTACTGTTTAATGAGCAGTTCTTC.

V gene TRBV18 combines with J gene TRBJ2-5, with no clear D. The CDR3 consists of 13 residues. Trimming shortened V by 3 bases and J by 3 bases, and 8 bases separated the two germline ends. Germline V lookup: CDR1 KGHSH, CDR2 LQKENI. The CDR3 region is CASSPGSKETQYF. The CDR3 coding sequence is TGTGCCAGCTCACCGGGCAGCAAAGAGACCCAGTACTTC.

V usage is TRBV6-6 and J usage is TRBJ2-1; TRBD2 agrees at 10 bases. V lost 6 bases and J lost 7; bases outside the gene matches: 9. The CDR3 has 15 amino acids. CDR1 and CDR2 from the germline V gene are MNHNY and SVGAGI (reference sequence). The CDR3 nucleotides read TGTGCCAGCAGCCCTATTAGCGGGGGGAAAAATGAGCAGTTCTTC. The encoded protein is CASSPISGGKNEQFF.

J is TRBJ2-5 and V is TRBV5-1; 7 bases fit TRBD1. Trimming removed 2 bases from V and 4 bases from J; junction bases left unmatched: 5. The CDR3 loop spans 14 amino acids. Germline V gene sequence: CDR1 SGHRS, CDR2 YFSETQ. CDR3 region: CASSFPGGLETQYF. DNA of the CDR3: TGCGCCAGCAGCTTCCCAGGGGGTCTAGAGACCCAGTACTTC.

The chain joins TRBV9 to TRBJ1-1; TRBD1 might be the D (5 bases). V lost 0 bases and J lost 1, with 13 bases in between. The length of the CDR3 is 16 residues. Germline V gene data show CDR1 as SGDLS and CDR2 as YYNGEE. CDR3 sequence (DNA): TGTGCCAGCAGCGTAGGACCAGGGAGGGAGAACACTGAAGCTTTCTTT. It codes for CASSVGPGRENTEAFF.

The CDR3 coding sequence is TGTGCCAGCAGCTTGAGACAGGGCCATGGCTACACCTTC. As protein: CASSLRQGHGYTF. V is TRBV5-6 and J is TRBJ1-2; TRBD1 matches at 7 bases. J gave up 6 bases and V 1 base, and 3 bases lay outside the gene matches. This CDR3 comprises 13 residues. Per germline, CDR1 SGHDT and CDR2 YYEEEE.